This TCR beta chain appears in the sequencing data of a study of T cells in localized non-small cell lung cancer. A word on this clone: The antigen remains unidentified.

Study-wide points: A median of approximately 50 of the top 100 tumor clones appeared in adjacent lung, which was paired and uninvolved. Uninvolved adjacent lung had higher T cell clonality than tumor and all other tissues.

The CDR3 loop spans 13 amino acids. V dropped 2 bases and J dropped 11 bases, with 15 bases sitting between them. Germline loops: CDR1 MNHNS, CDR2 SASEGT. Method: immunoSEQ multiplex PCR; TCRdb's copy keeps in-frame clones and lacks some. The sample holds 23,000 or so clones, approximately 87% seen once. Material: peripheral blood, obtained before any cancer treatment. The chain employs TRBV6-1 and TRBJ1-1; D is uncertain. The source of this sequence is a woman aged 35 to 69 with stage I lung adenocarcinoma. The CDR3 DNA sequence: TGTGCCAGCAGTGAACTTGTCGGGGTGCGGGCTTTCTTT. Translation: CASSELVGVRAFF.